This TCR beta chain stems from a study of cytomegalovirus exposure and HLA in healthy donors. Study at large: Falling in the Caucasian-associated ancestry cluster were about 80% of a few hundred genotyped donors.

V lost 1 base to trimming and J lost 3 bases, with 21 bases between them. The CDR3 is made up of 18 amino acids. The V gene's germline CDR1 is MDHEN and CDR2 SYDVKM. Study-level findings and limits: In an earlier analysis, about 87% or about 30%: the productive usage of most TCR beta V segments. A later analysis found that most CMV-associated TCR beta chains appeared HLA-restricted.

Notes on this clone: The antigen is not known.

The PCR was carried out with 60 Vbeta primers and 13 Jbeta primers. Using immunoSEQ multiplex PCR, the repertoire was profiled, and TCRdb retains in-frame clones only, with some absent. The sample yields over 150,000 clones, around 79% seen once. The receptor comes from a male donor in good health and CMV-seropositive. The V gene is TRBV28, the J gene TRBJ1-1; TRBD1 is a possible D gene (5 bases). The sample was PBMCs. CDR3 residues: CASSLYSGDALPYTEAFF. DNA for the CDR3: TGTGCCAGCAGTTTATATTCGGGGGACGCTTTACCCTACACTGAAGCTTTCTTT.